The clone carrying this T cell receptor beta chain was detected only a few times. What it binds is not known. Germline V lookup: CDR1 SGHAT, CDR2 FQNNGV. CDR3 size: 18 residues. Trimming shortened V by 1 base and J by 0 bases, and 16 bases separated the two germline ends. The record originates from a study of blood T cells in healthy people across ages. It was with a sample-barcoded 5' primer and a J-beta primer mix that a second PCR of about 6 to 12 cycles was run. TCRdb reprocessed the 5' RACE reads via MiXCR and lists one record per CDR3 protein. The sample consists of 1,800,000 or so distinct CDR3 sequences, 39% of them appearing once. Notes on the study in general: More naive CD4+ cells and higher diversity marked long-lived donors relative to aged donors.

The TCR comes from a human donor in good health. V usage is TRBV11-2 and J usage is TRBJ2-1; perhaps TRBD2 as D (6 bases). Material: blood. The CDR3 bases are TGTGCCAGCAGCTTAGTTTGGCTAGCGACCAACTCCTACAATGAGCAGTTCTTC. It translates to CASSLVWLATNSYNEQFF.